The T cell receptor beta chain under discussion was sequenced for a study of shared clonotypes between healthy human individuals. Study conclusions and caveats: All-four-donor shared clonotypes had higher generation probabilities than non-shared clonotypes did.

The CDR3 runs to 15 residues. Trimming at V came to 4 bases and at J to 4 bases, leaving 7 bases not matched to a gene. Germline V gives CDR1 SGHVS, CDR2 FNYEAQ. Profiled with immunoSEQ multiplex PCR; TCRdb holds only in-frame clones, not every one. The top ten hold roughly 0.55% of the sample, which has under 1,100,000 clones, around 82% seen once. Points on this clone: Its antigen is undetermined.

Sequenced: memory CD4+ T cells from PBMCs. As for subset: CD45RA-negative fraction. The chain employs TRBV7-6 and TRBJ2-5; 9 nucleotides match TRBD1. The origin of this receptor is a man aged 18 to 30 in good health. Some clones in this sample may be carry-over from other donors' samples. CDR3: CASSWKRDRAETQYF. The CDR3 DNA reads TGTGCCAGCAGCTGGAAACGGGACAGGGCAGAGACCCAGTACTTC.